A selection of T cell receptor beta chains follows, all from one sample in a study of control samples from healthy donors and cancer patients. Assay used: immunoSEQ multiplex PCR; TCRdb lists only in-frame clones, some missing. The sample has 100,000 to 150,000 clones, around nine tenths seen once. Sample: blood. The receptors come from a man aged 45-60 years in good health. CDR3s include the opening cysteine and the closing phenylalanine or tryptophan. Clone size appears in some rows only: once, few, many, or a class for an expanded clone.

clone size	J gene	V gene	CDR3 protein
.	TRBJ1-6	TRBV19	CASSYTGSSPLHF
.	TRBJ1-5	TRBV5-1	CASSSGQQNQPQHF
.	TRBJ2-1	TRBV27	CASSLSRGEDYNEQFF
.	TRBJ2-1	TRBV18	CASSPRESSYNEQFF
few	TRBJ2-7	TRBV27	CASSTGTGWYAEQYF
.	TRBJ2-2	TRBV5-1	CASSLSGQSTGELFF
.	TRBJ2-1	TRBV6-4	CASSAQTGRPYNEQFF
.	TRBJ2-7	TRBV7-8	CASSLDRAEQYF
.	TRBJ2-7	TRBV5-6	CASSLGSGVRGGGEQYF
.	TRBJ1-1	TRBV6-4	CASSPGQGGPNTEAFF
.	TRBJ2-1	TRBV30	CAWNGGGHTEQFF
few	TRBJ2-4	TRBV3-1/TRBV3-2	CASSQQGAQNIQYF
.	TRBJ2-3	TRBV9	CASSVGGGGRDTQYF
.	TRBJ2-2	TRBV19	CASTQPLSPGPHGELFF
.	TRBJ1-2	TRBV19	CASSIPGVEHGYTF
.	TRBJ2-7	TRBV28	CASSLTFPVHEQYF
.	TRBJ2-5	TRBV13	CASSSRGLETQYF
.	TRBJ1-1	TRBV5-1	CASSLGTGSNEAFF
.	TRBJ2-4	TRBV29-1	CSVEESSGNIQYF
.	TRBJ2-5	TRBV6-6	CASRNVGGINQETQYF
few	TRBJ1-2	TRBV3-1/TRBV3-2	CASSSGGGYTF
.	TRBJ1-1	TRBV10-3	CAISTQGLNTEAFF